This T cell receptor (beta chain) was obtained from a study of OX40 agonist ivuxolimab in advanced cancers. Background on the study: The diagnoses of dose-escalation patients were hepatocellular carcinoma, melanoma, renal cell or head and neck cancer. From roughly 20 to 85 years was the age range, with a mean of 60 years, and about 83% were male.

As regards this clone: Its antigen is unidentified.

Study outcomes and limitations: Undetermined was the antigen specificity of the expanded peripheral T cells.

Data came from immunoSEQ multiplex PCR; TCRdb stores just in-frame clones and leaves some out. The table includes around 49,000 clones, about 86% detected once. Per the germline V gene, CDR1 is SGHNT and CDR2 is YENEEA. This CDR3 has 15 amino acids. V gave up 1 base and J gave up 5 bases, with 15 bases separating them. This chain connects TRBV11-3 to TRBJ2-7; D is uncertain. This clonotype was sampled from an adult with an advanced solid tumor such as melanoma, head and neck, liver or kidney cancer. Sequences were derived from CD4+ or CD8+ T cells sorted from blood, sampled in a trial of the OX40 agonist ivuxolimab. CDR3 protein: CASSLASSISHEQYF. The CDR3 DNA follows: TGTGCCAGCAGCTTAGCCTCGAGCATCAGTCACGAGCAGTACTTC. Full variable domain (remainder filled in from reference TRBV11-3 and TRBJ2-7): EAGVVQSPRYKIIEKKQPVAFWCNPISGHNTLYWYLQNLGQGPELLIRYENEEAVDDSQLPKDRFSAERLKGVDSTLKIQPAELGDSAVYLCASSLASSISHEQYFGPGTRLTVT.